This TCR beta chain derives from a study of blood T cell repertoires in COVID-19 (dated by TCRdb to 2018 to 2020). For the study in its entirety: Collaborator samples came from the United States, Italy and Spain and covered acute and convalescent phases of COVID-19. Samples came from the ongoing ImmuneRACE study (first 160 participants) plus 1,254 subjects from 6 global collaborators. A freely available public database, intended as a resource for researchers studying the immune response to SARS-CoV-2, is where the repertoires were released. Nearly every sample came with metadata listing a de-identified subject ID, COVID-19 status, age in years and sex. Where HLA class I and class II types were available, the types were taken from metadata supplied by the sample provider, not from assay-based typing. The material from the prospective study consisted of cDNA or gDNA derived from T cells, B-cell-depleted T cells, or PBMCs. Deeply sampled blood TCRbeta repertoires from subjects exposed to, actively infected with, or recovered from COVID-19 were included in the dataset. Study-wide conclusions, independent of this receptor: Clinical and demographic metadata were provided uncurated, with the amount varying by source and participant.

CDR1 and CDR2 are read off the germline V gene as SNHLY and FYNNEI. Between the V and J ends, shortened by 7 bases and 12 bases respectively, the junction contains 22 bases. Spanning cysteine to phenylalanine, the CDR3 consists of 14 amino acids. The DNA shown is the 42-base CDR3, in frame from base 1. The immunoSEQ Assay, a bias-controlled multiplex PCR, was used to amplify TCRbeta CDR3 regions from genomic DNA. As for the original processing: The number of nucleated cells in each sample was estimated by amplification of reference gene primers within the assay. To quantify the absolute abundance of each unique TCRbeta CDR3 rearrangement, sequence reads were collapsed and filtered. Productive Simpson clonality was computed per sample as the square root of Simpson's diversity index over productive rearrangements. Here the immuneACCESS table is served through TCRdb, limited to in-frame sequences with V and J called. Missing clones are a known gap in these copies; in checked studies unresolved V genes cover under half, and the rest lacks a known reason. For V, J and clone size, that table is used; D and trimming come from the DNA. The sample table lists roughly 280,000 clones, over 80% of them with a count of one. The ten largest clones capture over 4.5% of the sample.

Samples from volunteer blood donors who had recovered from COVID-19 were contributed by a second Seattle source. Each collaborating institution followed its own protocols to collect whole blood in K2EDTA tubes. For TCRbeta analysis, collaborators shipped samples in one of three forms: frozen whole blood, isolated PBMCs, or DNA extracted from either of those sample types. For this clone: Which antigen it targets is not known. Base qualities were left out, and no much larger clone turns up one base away.

This sequence originates from a man aged 55 to 70 who had recovered from COVID-19. The chain is encoded by TRBV2 joined to TRBJ2-1; TRBD2 is perhaps the D gene, given 7 matching bases. The sample comprised peripheral blood. DNA sequence: TGTGCCAGCATCCCGGGACAATGGGGAGGGGCGCAGTTCTTC. This gives the protein CASIPGQWGGAQFF. The variable domain in full, with residues beyond the CDR3 obtained from the reference TRBV2 and TRBJ2-1 genes, is EPEVTQTPSHQVTQMGQEVILRCVPISNHLYFYWYRQILGQKVEFLVSFYNNEISEKSEIFDDQFSVERPDGSNFTLKIRSTKLEDSAMYFCASIPGQWGGAQFFGPGTRLTVL.